This entry lists 9 T cell receptor beta chains sequenced from one sample in a study of blood T cell repertoires in COVID-19. The table came from immunoSEQ multiplex PCR; TCRdb's copy has only in-frame clones and leaves some out. The repertoire holds roughly 150,000 clones, with around four fifths as singletons. Sequenced sample: PBMCs or T cells enriched from blood (not recorded which). Source of these receptors: a woman in her forties who had recovered from COVID-19.

The V gene is TRBV7-9, the J gene TRBJ2-7; 7 bases are shared with TRBD1. This CDR3 is built from 15 residues. Germline V gene lookup returns CDR1 SEHNR and CDR2 FQNEAQ (reference sequence). The V gene end was trimmed by 6 bases and the J gene end by 5 bases; junction bases not matched to a gene: 13. This CDR3 reads CASSPSGRGIHEQYF. The DNA of the CDR3 is TGTGCCAGCAGTCCTAGTGGCAGGGGGATACACGAGCAGTACTTC.

The rearrangement joins TRBV3-1 (or the pseudogene TRBV3-2) to TRBJ2-7; 8 positions agree with TRBD1. Looked up from germline, CDR1 is LGHDT and CDR2 is YNNKEL (reference sequence). Germline trimming cut 0 bases from V and 4 bases from J; bases unmatched to any gene: 11. This CDR3 region has 17 residues. The CDR3 is CASSQDFLGQGGYEQYF. DNA for the CDR3: TGTGCCAGCAGCCAAGATTTCCTCGGACAGGGAGGTTACGAGCAGTACTTC.

V and J are TRBV6-5 and TRBJ1-2, with unresolved D. The CDR3 has 13 amino acids. V was clipped by 2 bases and J by 8 bases, with 12 bases between them. The germline CDR1 and CDR2 sequences are MNHEY and SVGAGI. The CDR3 DNA sequence: TGTGCCAGCAGTTACGAGGCTAGGCAGGGCTACACCTTC. It is translated as CASSYEARQGYTF.

The gene calls are TRBV10-3 and TRBJ1-1; D perhaps matches TRBD1 (5 bases). The CDR3 totals 13 residues. Germline V gene data show CDR1 as ENHRY and CDR2 as SYGVKD. Deletions cut 5 bases from V and 5 bases from J, with 12 bases between. CDR3 sequence: CAISPLGGTEAFF. The CDR3 nucleotides are TGTGCCATCAGTCCCCTGGGGGGGACTGAAGCTTTCTTT.

CDR3 DNA: TGTGCCAGTAGTATGGCGGGACAGGTCAATGAGCAGTTCTTC. Protein: CASSMAGQVNEQFF. V gene TRBV19 combines with J gene TRBJ2-1; 8 bases are a match to TRBD1. The CDR3 contains 14 residues. The junction had 4 bases not matched to a gene; V was cut back by 3 bases and J by 6 bases. Germline V gives CDR1 LNHDA, CDR2 SQIVND (reference sequence).

V is TRBV30 and J is TRBJ1-1, with a possible D match to TRBD1 (6 bases). Deletions cut 1 base from V and 5 bases from J, with 11 bases between. CDR1 is GTSNPN, CDR2 SVGIG, per germline (reference sequence). The CDR3 is 13 amino acids. The CDR3 reads CAWSEGGRTEAFF. The DNA for the CDR3 is TGTGCCTGGAGTGAGGGGGGGCGGACTGAAGCTTTCTTT.

This clone has only one observation. This sequence joins TRBV7-3 and TRBJ2-1, with TRBD2 matching 13 bases. Germline V gene data show CDR1 as SGHTA and CDR2 as FQGTGA. After removal of 5 bases from V and 7 bases from J, the junction contained 8 bases not matched to a gene. The CDR3 runs to 16 residues. The CDR3 nucleotides are TGTGCCAGCAGCCCAGGACTAGCGGGAGCTCTTAATGAGCAGTTCTTC. Its translation is CASSPGLAGALNEQFF.

The rearrangement links TRBV10-3 to TRBJ2-5; D may be TRBD1 (5 bases). Trimming pared 6 bases from V and 1 base from J, leaving 9 bases between. CDR1 and CDR2 from the germline V gene are ENHRY and SYGVKD. CDR3 length: 13 amino acids. The CDR3 nucleotides are TGTGCCATCAGGCGGACACTCCAAGAGACCCAGTACTTC. Translation: CAIRRTLQETQYF.

The V gene is TRBV28, the J gene TRBJ2-3; 7 bases match TRBD1. The CDR3 totals 16 residues. Per the germline V gene, CDR1 is MDHEN and CDR2 is SYDVKM. Germline trimming cut 3 bases from V and 2 bases from J; bases unmatched to any gene: 8. CDR3 nucleotide sequence: TGTGCCAGCAGTTTGAAGTGGGACAGAAACACAGATACGCAGTATTTT. Residues: CASSLKWDRNTDTQYF.